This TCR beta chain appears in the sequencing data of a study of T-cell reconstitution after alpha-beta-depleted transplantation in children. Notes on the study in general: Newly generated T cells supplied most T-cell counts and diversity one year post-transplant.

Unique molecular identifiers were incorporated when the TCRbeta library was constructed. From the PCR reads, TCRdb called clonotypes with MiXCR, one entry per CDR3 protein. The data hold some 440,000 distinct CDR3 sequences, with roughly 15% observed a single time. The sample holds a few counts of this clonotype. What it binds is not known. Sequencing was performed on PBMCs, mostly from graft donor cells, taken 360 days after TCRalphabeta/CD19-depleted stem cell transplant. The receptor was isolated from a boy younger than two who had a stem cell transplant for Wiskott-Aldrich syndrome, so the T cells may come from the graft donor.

CDR3 in DNA: TGTGCCAGCAGCTTGCTGCCTACCTACGAGCAGTACTTC. Its protein product is CASSLLPTYEQYF. The chain links TRBV5-5 to TRBJ2-7; D is unresolved. The CDR3 spans 13 residues. From germline, CDR1 is SGHKS and CDR2 YYEKEE (reference sequence). V lost 1 base and J lost 2, with 7 bases in between.